The 32 T cell receptor beta chains given below trace back to one sample, sequenced in a study of T cells in Graves' hyperthyroidism and ophthalmopathy. Using RNA transcripts as the source, TCR beta CDR3 regions were amplified. The primer set for the first-round RT-PCR of the TCR CDR3 was HTBI. MiXCR, applied by TCRdb to the multiplex PCR reads, yields one record per CDR3 protein. The sample consists of 480,000 or so distinct CDR3 sequences, approximately 15% of them appearing once. The sample consisted of blood. The receptors come from a young woman with Graves' hyperthyroidism.

This clonotype was found many times. The V and J genes are TRBV12-3 or TRBV12-4 and TRBJ1-1; D remains unclear. The CDR3 totals 14 residues. Deletions cut 2 bases from V and 2 bases from J, with 9 bases between. CDR3 in DNA: TGTGCCAGCAGTTTACAGATATACAACACTGAAGCTTTCTTT. As protein: CASSLQIYNTEAFF.

The gene calls are TRBV10-3 and TRBJ1-2, with 10 positions matching TRBD1. After removal of 11 bases from V and 0 bases from J, the junction contained 6 bases not matched to a gene. Germline V gene lookup returns CDR1 ENHRY and CDR2 SYGVKD. The CDR3 length is 14 residues. The CDR3, as DNA: TGTGCCTCAAAGGGACAGGGGACTAACTATGGCTACACCTTC. Encoded protein: CASKGQGTNYGYTF.

There are a few counts of this clonotype. The J gene is TRBJ2-3, the V gene TRBV12-5; D is possibly TRBD2 (6 bases). Germline V gene data show CDR1 as LGHNT and CDR2 as FRNRAP. The ends were cut back, 3 bases at V and 4 bases at J, with 17 bases in the middle. The CDR3 is made up of 16 amino acids. CDR3 DNA sequence: TGTGCTAGTGGTTTTCCATCGTCGTCTAGCGCAGATACGCAGTATTTT. This encodes CASGFPSSSSADTQYF.

The chain couples TRBV25-1 to TRBJ2-5; D gene unclear. This CDR3 is 13 amino acids long. The V and J ends lost 3 bases and 5 bases respectively, with 10 bases between them. CDR1 is MGHDK, CDR2 SYGVNS, per germline. The CDR3 sequence is CASSDMGRETQYF. CDR3 bases: TGTGCCAGCAGTGACATGGGTAGGGAGACCCAGTACTTC.

The chain combines TRBV27 with TRBJ2-5; TRBD2 aligns across 9 bases. This CDR3 contains 13 residues. Trimming removed 8 bases from V and 2 bases from J; junction bases left unmatched: 3. Germline V gene lookup returns CDR1 MNHEY and CDR2 SMNVEV (reference sequence). The CDR3 here is CASGGLAQETQYF. DNA for the CDR3: TGTGCCAGCGGGGGACTAGCACAAGAGACCCAGTACTTC.

This clonotype has just a few counts. The CDR3 loop is CASSIDPARNTIYF. The CDR3 DNA is TGTGCCAGTAGTATCGACCCCGCTCGAAACACCATATATTTT. The chain employs TRBV19 and TRBJ1-3; no clear D. The CDR3 loop spans 14 amino acids. Trimming took 3 bases from V and 5 from J, leaving 11 bases between them. Germline V gene sequence: CDR1 LNHDA, CDR2 SQIVND (reference sequence).

This clonotype was picked up one time. This may come from a read error, since a much larger clone is one base off. The chain employs TRBV12-3 or TRBV12-4 and TRBJ2-5, with 11 bases lining up with TRBD2. CDR3 size: 17 residues. Trimming cost V 5 bases and J 1 base; bases outside gene matches: 9. CDR3 sequence (DNA): TGTGCCAGCAGTGAGTCCAGAACTAGCGGGGGCCAAGAGACCCAGTACTTC. The encoded protein is CASSESRTSGGQETQYF.

This clonotype was counted many times. The rearrangement links TRBV20-1 to TRBJ2-5, with TRBD1 matching over 8 bases. Trimming at V came to 8 bases and at J to 5 bases, leaving 13 bases not matched to a gene. There are 14 residues in the CDR3. Germline-derived CDR1 and CDR2 are DFQATT and SNEGSKA (reference sequence). In DNA form, the CDR3 reads TGCAGTCCCAGACGAGGACAGGGTATGGAGACCCAGTACTTC. Its translation: CSPRRGQGMETQYF.

The chain links TRBV24-1 to TRBJ1-2; 7 bases are a match to TRBD1. Looked up from germline, CDR1 is KGHDR and CDR2 is SFDVKD. With V trimmed by 10 bases and J by 8 bases, 9 bases remained unmatched. CDR3 length equals 12 residues. The CDR3 bases are TGTGCCACGCGGGACAGTCGGGTCGGCTACACCTTC. This gives the protein CATRDSRVGYTF.

This clonotype was recorded at least ten times. The CDR3 region has the DNA TGCGCCAGCAGCTTGGCCAGGGGCCCCCTGAACACTGAAGCTTTCTTT. Translating gives CASSLARGPLNTEAFF. The V gene is TRBV5-1, the J gene TRBJ1-1; a weak D match, TRBD1 (6 bases). The V end lost 0 bases, the J end lost 0 bases, and 12 bases lay between the germline ends. Germline CDR1 and CDR2: SGHRS and YFSETQ. The CDR3 has 16 residues.

This clonotype was detected only a few times. The CDR3 spells CASSRRGNYEQYF. The DNA for the CDR3 is TGTGCCAGCAGCCGCCGGGGGAACTACGAGCAGTACTTC. The chain links TRBV7-2 to TRBJ2-7, with D tentatively TRBD2 (6 bases). Germline V gives CDR1 SGHTA, CDR2 FQGNSA. This CDR3 is 13 amino acids long. The V gene lost 5 bases and the J gene lost 3 bases, with 11 bases spanning the gap.

This clonotype was counted at least ten times. The chain has TRBV30 and TRBJ1-5; D gene ambiguous. The CDR3 runs 13 residues. Trimming took 2 bases from V and 2 from J, leaving 7 bases between them. CDR1 and CDR2 from the germline V gene are GTSNPN and SVGIG (reference sequence). CDR3 sequence: CAWSTRRNQPQHF. The CDR3 nucleotides are TGTGCCTGGAGTACCAGACGCAATCAGCCCCAGCATTTT.

This clonotype occurred a few times. The gene calls are TRBV2 and TRBJ1-2; no reliable D call. This CDR3 region has 16 residues. V lost 2 bases and J 0 bases, leaving 13 bases between the germline ends. Germline CDR1 reads SNHLY; CDR2 reads FYNNEI. The CDR3 here is CASSEKGGPTNYGYTF. CDR3 in DNA: TGTGCCAGCAGTGAAAAGGGAGGGCCAACTAACTATGGCTACACCTTC.

This clonotype was counted ten times or more. The chain combines TRBV12-3 or TRBV12-4 with TRBJ1-5; D is possibly TRBD1 (6 bases). The CDR3 runs to 12 residues. V was trimmed by 5 bases and J by 9 bases, leaving 11 bases between them. CDR3 coding DNA: TGTGCCAGCAGTCAGGGGTTTGGGCCCCAGCATTTT. Translated: CASSQGFGPQHF.

This clonotype was recorded many times. CDR3 coding DNA: TGTGCCATCTCACTAAGGGGGCGCGGGAATCCCGGGGAGCTGTTTTTT. Residues: CAISLRGRGNPGELFF. The chain couples TRBV10-3 to TRBJ2-2; tentative D call: TRBD1 (7 bases). The CDR3 is made up of 16 amino acids. With 8 bases removed from V and 6 bases from J, the gap between germline ends came to 22 bases. Germline lookup yields CDR1 ENHRY and CDR2 SYGVKD.

This clonotype appeared a few times. V usage is TRBV6-5 and J usage is TRBJ2-7; D is ambiguous. The CDR3 length is 15 residues. Per germline, CDR1 MNHEY and CDR2 SVGAGI. Trimming took 2 bases from V and 1 from J, leaving 12 bases between them. The chain's CDR3 is CASSYLPESSYEQYF. The CDR3 coding sequence is TGTGCCAGCAGTTACCTCCCAGAATCGTCCTACGAGCAGTACTTC.

The rearrangement joins TRBV3-1 to TRBJ2-7; D is ambiguous. Germline values: CDR1 LGHDT, CDR2 YNNKEL (reference sequence). V lost 3 bases, J lost 7 bases, and 16 bases lay in between. The CDR3 runs to 14 residues. In DNA, the CDR3 is TGTGCCAGCAGCCACGGGCCACCCCTGGGGGAGCAGTACTTC. Amino acids: CASSHGPPLGEQYF.

This clonotype was seen more than once but under ten times. V usage is TRBV9 and J usage is TRBJ2-3, with TRBD2 as a possible D gene (6 bases). The CDR3 has 15 residues. CDR1 and CDR2 (germline): SGDLS, YYNGEE. Trimming removed 0 bases at V and 1 base at J, with 9 bases between. The CDR3 sequence: CASSVVSGRTDTQYF. Here the CDR3 DNA reads TGTGCCAGCAGCGTAGTTAGCGGTCGCACAGATACGCAGTATTTT.

For this clonotype: Possible read error: a much larger clone is one base away. The V and J genes are TRBV29-1 and TRBJ2-7; tentatively, D is TRBD1 (5 bases). Germline V gene sequence: CDR1 SQVTM, CDR2 ANQGSEA. This CDR3 is built from 12 residues. The CDR3 protein is CSVGVTGYEQHF. The CDR3 DNA is TGCAGCGTTGGGGTTACAGGCTACGAGCAGCACTTC.

This clonotype was seen repeatedly, ten times or more. The genes are TRBV3-1 and TRBJ2-2, with D hard to call. This CDR3 comprises 12 residues. CDR1 is LGHDT, CDR2 YNNKEL, per germline (reference sequence). With 7 bases removed from V and 5 bases from J, the gap between germline ends came to 8 bases. CDR3 bases: TGTGCCAGCATGGGTGGTACCGGGGAGCTGTTTTTT. It codes for CASMGGTGELFF.

This clonotype was counted ten times or more. This chain uses TRBV5-1 with TRBJ2-7, with D possibly matching TRBD1 (6 bases). Trimming removed 0 bases from V and 3 bases from J, with 13 bases in between. The CDR3 totals 15 residues. Germline CDR1 is SGHRS and CDR2 is YFSETQ. Here the CDR3 reads CASSLENRANYEQYF. DNA of the CDR3: TGCGCCAGCAGCTTGGAGAACAGGGCCAACTACGAGCAGTACTTC.

This clonotype appeared many times. V is TRBV3-1 and J is TRBJ2-1, with D possibly being TRBD2 (5 bases). V lost 5 bases and J 5 bases, leaving 13 bases between the germline ends. CDR1 is LGHDT, CDR2 YNNKEL, per germline (reference sequence). The CDR3 sequence is 14 residues long. The CDR3 is CASSRLAQNNEQFF. CDR3 in DNA: TGTGCCAGCAGCAGGCTAGCCCAAAACAATGAGCAGTTCTTC.

This clonotype has more than one count but fewer than ten. The CDR3 DNA reads as TGTGCCAGCAGTAGCCCCGACACCGCGGGGTATGGCTACACCTTC. It specifies CASSSPDTAGYGYTF. The gene calls are TRBV6-1 and TRBJ1-2; D gene ambiguous. The CDR3 contains 15 residues. The germline CDR1 and CDR2 sequences are MNHNS and SASEGT. Trimming left V 5 bases short and J 5 bases short, with 18 bases between.

Concerning this clonotype itself: This may be a read error: a much more frequent sequence differs by one nucleotide. The J gene is TRBJ1-1, the V gene TRBV12-3 or TRBV12-4, with D possibly being TRBD1 (6 bases). CDR3 length: 17 amino acids. In DNA form, the CDR3 reads TGTGCCAGCACGCCACCCACAGGGAGGGGGTTGAACACTAAAGCTTTCTTT. This gives the protein CASTPPTGRGLNTKAFF.

In DNA form, the CDR3 reads TGTGCCTGGTCCGGGACAGGGATTGAGCCCCAGCATTTT. Translated, it gives CAWSGTGIEPQHF. The rearrangement uses TRBV30 and TRBJ1-5; 9 bases align to TRBD1. Germline V gene sequence: CDR1 GTSNPN, CDR2 SVGIG (reference sequence). Germline trimming cut 5 bases from V and 8 bases from J; bases unmatched to any gene: 7. The CDR3 is 13 amino acids.

At least ten counts were recorded for this clonotype. The chain has TRBV6-2 or TRBV6-3 and TRBJ1-1; D is undetermined. There are 16 residues in the CDR3. V was cut by 8 bases and J by 4 bases, with 23 bases left in between. Germline V gives CDR1 MNHEY, CDR2 SVGEGT. Here the CDR3 DNA reads TGTGCCAGCGATAAACAACTTCGTCGGGGAAGCACTGAAGCTTTCTTT. It is translated as CASDKQLRRGSTEAFF.

The V gene is TRBV29-1, the J gene TRBJ2-3; 8 bases are a match to TRBD1. Germline trimming cut 3 bases from V and 0 bases from J; bases unmatched to any gene: 14. Germline CDR1 SQVTM, CDR2 ANQGSEA. The CDR3 is made up of 18 amino acids. As DNA, the CDR3 is TGCAGCGTTGATGGGCAGGGGGCTTCTGGGTATAGCACAGATACGCAGTATTTT. Translating it yields CSVDGQGASGYSTDTQYF.

This clonotype was recorded many times. The V call is TRBV2, the J call TRBJ2-5; no firm D call. The germline V gene encodes CDR1 SNHLY and CDR2 FYNNEI. The CDR3 runs 15 residues. V lost 2 bases, J lost 3 bases, and 13 bases lay in between. CDR3 residues: CASSEKSAREETQYF. DNA for the CDR3: TGTGCCAGCAGTGAAAAATCCGCTAGAGAAGAGACCCAGTACTTC.

The V call is TRBV24-1, the J call TRBJ1-6, with D possibly TRBD1 on 5 matching bases. CDR3 length: 15 amino acids. Trimming took off 2 bases at V and 8 bases at J, with 12 bases between the two ends. Germline V gene lookup returns CDR1 KGHDR and CDR2 SFDVKD. The CDR3 nucleotides read TGTGCCACCAGTGATTCCCGCCAGGGAGATTCACCCCTCCACTTT. It translates to CATSDSRQGDSPLHF.

This clonotype occurred many times. This sequence joins TRBV6-1 and TRBJ2-2; 9 nucleotides match TRBD2. CDR1 and CDR2 from the germline V gene are MNHNS and SASEGT. V was clipped by 5 bases and J by 1 base; unmatched bases: 5. There are 16 residues in the CDR3. The CDR3 protein is CASSSPAGGNTGELFF. In DNA, the CDR3 is TGTGCCAGCAGTTCCCCAGCGGGAGGGAACACCGGGGAGCTGTTTTTT.

This clonotype has only a few counts. The CDR3 protein is CSASLGDTEAFF. The CDR3 region has the DNA TGCAGTGCTAGTCTCGGGGACACTGAAGCTTTCTTT. The gene calls are TRBV20-1 and TRBJ1-1; no firm D call. The V gene lost 3 bases and the J gene lost 3 bases, with 8 bases spanning the gap. From germline, CDR1 is DFQATT and CDR2 SNEGSKA (reference sequence). There are 12 residues in the CDR3.

This clonotype was counted many times. This chain uses TRBV11-2 with TRBJ2-7; TRBD1 matches 8 bases. V lost 4 bases and J lost 7; bases outside the gene matches: 9. The V gene's germline CDR1 is SGHAT and CDR2 FQNNGV. The CDR3 runs 14 residues. Here the CDR3 reads CASSYGTGAGEQYV. CDR3 bases: TGTGCCAGCAGCTACGGGACAGGCGCAGGGGAGCAGTACGTC.